Below, 21 T cell receptor beta chains from the same sample are listed, as sequenced in a study of vaccination and CD4 T cells after COVID-19. The Oncomine TCR Beta short-read assay sequenced DNA from cultured CD4+ T cells. From the PCR reads, TCRdb called clonotypes with MiXCR, one entry per CDR3 protein. There are roughly 12,000 distinct CDR3 sequences in the sample; roughly 58% occur only once, and approximately 13% lies in the top ten. No cognate antigen is known for these TCRs. As for treatment: approximately 11-day PBMC culture with coronavirus spike peptide pools or control peptides (ViraFEST assay). The sequenced sample was CD4+ T cells from blood, cultured in vitro. Every receptor here comes from a human donor who had recovered from COVID-19.

The chain recombines TRBV28 with TRBJ1-3; no definite D call. The CDR3 is made up of 11 amino acids. V dropped 8 bases and J dropped 4 bases, with 6 bases sitting between them. The germline V gene has CDR1 MDHEN and CDR2 SYDVKM. This chain's CDR3 is CASGEGNTIYF. The CDR3 DNA sequence: TGTGCCAGCGGGGAGGGAAACACCATATATTTT. The complete variable domain, with remaining parts taken from reference TRBV28 and TRBJ1-3, reads DVKVTQSSRYLVKRTGEKVFLECVQDMDHENMFWYRQDPGLGLRLIYFSYDVKMKEKGDIPEGYSVSREKKERFSLILESASTNQTSMYLCASGEGNTIYFGEGSWLTVV.

This clonotype was observed once. The chain combines TRBV28 with TRBJ2-2, with TRBD1 matching 7 bases. This CDR3 is built from 17 residues. Losses at the gene ends were 4 bases for V and 3 bases for J; bases not matched to a gene: 11. Germline CDR1 is MDHEN and CDR2 is SYDVKM. The CDR3 protein is CASSSVARGRDTGELFF. In DNA form, the CDR3 reads TGTGCCAGCAGTTCGGTTGCTAGGGGGCGGGACACCGGGGAGCTGTTTTTT. Supplemented by reference TRBV28 and TRBJ2-2, the full variable domain reads DVKVTQSSRYLVKRTGEKVFLECVQDMDHENMFWYRQDPGLGLRLIYFSYDVKMKEKGDIPEGYSVSREKKERFSLILESASTNQTSMYLCASSSVARGRDTGELFFGEGSRLTVL.

The chain couples TRBV28 to TRBJ1-5, with TRBD1 matching 7 bases. The junction had 13 bases not matched to a gene; V was cut back by 5 bases and J by 0 bases. CDR1 and CDR2 from the germline V gene are MDHEN and SYDVKM. This CDR3 region has 18 residues. The CDR3 sequence is CASSLPLGGQFSNQPQHF. In nucleotides, the CDR3 is TGTGCCAGCAGTCTCCCCCTTGGGGGACAGTTTAGCAATCAGCCCCAGCATTTT.

The gene calls are TRBV19 and TRBJ1-1; D remains ambiguous. V lost 4 bases, J lost 5 bases, and 14 bases lay in between. Germline V gene sequence: CDR1 LNHDA, CDR2 SQIVND (reference sequence). CDR3 length: 14 amino acids. CDR3 DNA sequence: TGTGCCAGTAGTAGCCCCGTGATCGGGACTGAAGCTTTCTTT. Its protein is CASSSPVIGTEAFF.

The J gene is TRBJ1-5, the V gene TRBV20-1, with a possible D match to TRBD1 (5 bases). CDR3 length: 12 amino acids. Between the trimmed V and J ends, which lost 3 bases and 6 bases, there was a span of 9 bases. Looked up from germline, CDR1 is DFQATT and CDR2 is SNEGSKA (reference sequence). CDR3 in amino acids: CSARWGIQPQHF. CDR3 coding DNA: TGCAGTGCTAGGTGGGGGATTCAGCCCCAGCATTTT.

The chain is built from TRBV11-2 and TRBJ1-1; TRBD1 matches at 8 bases. This CDR3 has 17 residues. J gave up 3 bases and V 5 bases, and 14 bases lay outside the gene matches. Germline V lookup: CDR1 SGHAT, CDR2 FQNNGV. The CDR3 sequence: CASSPRQGSNRHTEAFF. The CDR3 DNA follows: TGTGCCAGCAGCCCTCGACAGGGGAGCAATAGACACACTGAAGCTTTCTTT.

V usage is TRBV6-2 or TRBV6-3 and J usage is TRBJ2-5; the match to TRBD2 covers 10 bases. The CDR3 runs 15 residues. Germline trimming cut 1 base from V and 4 bases from J; bases unmatched to any gene: 3. Germline CDR1 is MNHEY and CDR2 is SVGEGT. CDR3 residues: CASSYLRLAGETQYF. The CDR3 nucleotides are TGTGCCAGCAGTTACTTAAGACTAGCGGGAGAGACCCAGTACTTC.

The V and J genes are TRBV2 and TRBJ1-2; TRBD1 is a possible D gene (5 bases). Per germline, CDR1 SNHLY and CDR2 FYNNEI. Trimming removed 10 bases at V and 3 bases at J, with 15 bases between. There are 13 residues in the CDR3. The CDR3 sequence is CATQRGEDYGYTF. The DNA of the CDR3 is TGTGCCACCCAGAGGGGAGAGGACTATGGCTACACCTTC.

The chain links TRBV10-3 to TRBJ2-1; D perhaps matches TRBD2 (6 bases). The germline V and J ends were trimmed by 2 bases and 5 bases, with 10 bases remaining between them. The CDR3 covers 14 residues. Germline assignment: CDR1 ENHRY and CDR2 SYGVKD. CDR3 bases: TGTGCCATCAGTGAGCTGGCGGGGAACAATGAGCAGTTCTTC. Its protein is CAISELAGNNEQFF.

The chain links TRBV3-1 to TRBJ1-1; TRBD1 is a possible D gene (5 bases). The CDR3 is made up of 12 amino acids. The germline CDR1 and CDR2 sequences are LGHDT and YNNKEL (reference sequence). V lost 0 bases to trimming and J lost 10 bases, with 9 bases between them. The CDR3 loop is CASSQEGTAAFF. CDR3 in DNA: TGTGCCAGCAGCCAAGAGGGGACGGCAGCTTTCTTT.

This clonotype appeared a few times. The J gene is TRBJ1-5, the V gene TRBV10-3; D is unresolved. The CDR3 sequence is 12 residues long. The V gene lost 6 bases and the J gene lost 1 base, with 4 bases spanning the gap. CDR1 is ENHRY and CDR2 is SYGVKD in the germline V gene. CDR3 protein: CAISDSNQPQHF. As DNA, the CDR3 is TGTGCCATCAGCGACAGCAATCAGCCCCAGCATTTT.

This clonotype was counted only a few times. The chain is built from TRBV7-2 and TRBJ1-5; D is unclear. This CDR3 contains 14 residues. V was pared by 1 base and J by 2 bases, with 6 bases between. The germline V gene encodes CDR1 SGHTA and CDR2 FQGNSA. CDR3 loop: CASSLGGGNQPQHF. As DNA, the CDR3 is TGTGCCAGCAGCTTAGGGGGAGGCAATCAGCCCCAGCATTTT.

The genes are TRBV2 and TRBJ2-3; TRBD1 aligns across 10 bases. Per the germline V gene, CDR1 is SNHLY and CDR2 is FYNNEI. The V gene end was trimmed by 5 bases and the J gene end by 4 bases; junction bases not matched to a gene: 9. The CDR3 is 16 residues long. CDR3 nucleotides: TGTGCCAGCAGTCCTGGAAGGACAGGGGGTGCAGATACGCAGTATTTT. It encodes CASSPGRTGGADTQYF. Drawing the rest from reference TRBV2 and TRBJ2-3, the complete variable domain is EPEVTQTPSHQVTQMGQEVILRCVPISNHLYFYWYRQILGQKVEFLVSFYNNEISEKSEIFDDQFSVERPDGSNFTLKIRSTKLEDSAMYFCASSPGRTGGADTQYFGPGTRLTVL.

In its sample, this clonotype was seen a few times. One end of the junction is discordant with germline, which a read error may explain. V is TRBV7-7 and J is TRBJ2-2; D is ambiguous. CDR1 and CDR2 from the germline V gene are SSHAT and FNYEAQ (reference sequence). The CDR3 has 12 residues. The CDR3 DNA reads TGTGCTAGCAGCGACATTACCGGGGAGCTGTTTTTT. Translated: CASSDITGELFF. Using reference TRBV7-7 and TRBJ2-2 for the parts outside the CDR3, the full variable domain is GAGVSQSPRYKVTKRGQDVTLRCDPISSHATLYWYQQALGQGPEFLTYFNYEAQPDKSGLPSDRFSAERPEGSISTLTIQRTEQRDSAMYRCASSDITGELFFGEGSRLTVL.

This clonotype was seen only a few times. V usage is TRBV27 and J usage is TRBJ2-4; a possible D gene is TRBD1 (5 bases). The CDR3 length is 15 residues. Germline values: CDR1 MNHEY, CDR2 SMNVEV (reference sequence). Trimming removed 6 bases from V and 2 bases from J, with 14 bases in between. The CDR3 DNA sequence: TGTGCCAGCAGGGGGTACCAGGGTTCCAAAAACATTCAGTACTTC. Its translation is CASRGYQGSKNIQYF.

The chain couples TRBV7-8 to TRBJ2-7; the match to TRBD1 covers 11 bases. The CDR3 totals 14 residues. The J segment lost 7 bases and the V segment lost 3 bases, leaving 5 bases of the junction unmatched. Germline CDR1 is SGHVS and CDR2 is FQNEAQ. The CDR3 here is CASSLGQGGAEQYF. The DNA of the CDR3 is TGTGCCAGCAGCTTGGGACAGGGGGGGGCGGAGCAGTACTTC.

The CDR3 loop reads CASTQRGPKPFNQPQHF. CDR3 bases: TGTGCCAGCACCCAGAGGGGGCCTAAGCCTTTCAATCAGCCCCAGCATTTT. This chain uses TRBV21-1 with TRBJ1-5; TRBD1 was called by the table and not checked on the DNA. TRBV21-1 is listed as a pseudogene. CDR3 length equals 17 residues.

The CDR3 region is CASSVDRFNQPQHF. The CDR3 coding sequence is TGTGCCAGCAGTGTTGACAGGTTTAATCAGCCCCAGCATTTT. The J gene is TRBJ1-5, the V gene TRBV2, with D perhaps matching TRBD1 (6 bases). Looked up from germline, CDR1 is SNHLY and CDR2 is FYNNEI. V was pared by 4 bases and J by 4 bases, with 11 bases between. The CDR3 contains 14 residues.

This chain connects TRBV19 to TRBJ2-7; tentative D call: TRBD1 (5 bases). The CDR3 consists of 14 residues. In germline, CDR1 is LNHDA, CDR2 SQIVND (reference sequence). V was shortened by 9 bases and J by 0 bases, with 15 bases between the two germline ends. CDR3 sequence (DNA): TGTGCCAGCACACAGACAGTTCGCTCCTACGAGCAGTACTTC. This codes for CASTQTVRSYEQYF. Drawing the rest from reference TRBV19 and TRBJ2-7, the complete variable domain is DGGITQSPKYLFRKEGQNVTLSCEQNLNHDAMYWYRQDPGQGLRLIYYSQIVNDFQKGDIAEGYSVSREKKESFPLTVTSAQKNPTAFYLCASTQTVRSYEQYFGPGTRLTVT.

The sample holds a few counts of this clonotype. The rearrangement uses TRBV2 and TRBJ1-5; no reliable D call. The length of the CDR3 is 12 residues. CDR1 and CDR2 from the germline V gene are SNHLY and FYNNEI. V dropped 6 bases and J dropped 0 bases, with 3 bases sitting between them. The CDR3 DNA follows: TGTGCCAGCAGGTATAGCAATCAGCCCCAGCATTTT. Its protein is CASRYSNQPQHF.

The chain is built from TRBV28 and TRBJ1-2; D remains unclear. CDR1 is MDHEN and CDR2 is SYDVKM in the germline V gene. The CDR3 runs to 13 residues. V gave up 3 bases and J gave up 1 base, with 6 bases separating them. The CDR3 DNA follows: TGTGCCAGCAGTTTCTCGCTTAACTATGGCTACACCTTC. It encodes CASSFSLNYGYTF.